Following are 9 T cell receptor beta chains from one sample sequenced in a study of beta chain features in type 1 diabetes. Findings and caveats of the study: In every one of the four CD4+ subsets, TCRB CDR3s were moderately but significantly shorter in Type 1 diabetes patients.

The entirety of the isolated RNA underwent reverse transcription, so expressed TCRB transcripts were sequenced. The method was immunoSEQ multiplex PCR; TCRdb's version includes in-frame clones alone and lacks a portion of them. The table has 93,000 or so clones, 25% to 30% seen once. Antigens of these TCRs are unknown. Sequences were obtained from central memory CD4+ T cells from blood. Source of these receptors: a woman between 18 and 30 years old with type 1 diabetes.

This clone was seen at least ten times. The CDR3 DNA reads TGTGCCGCCGGTAGCGGGAGAACCTACAATGAGCAGTTCTTC. The encoded protein is CAAGSGRTYNEQFF. This chain connects TRBV5-4 to TRBJ2-1; 9 bases are a match to TRBD2. V shed 10 bases and J 2 bases; nucleotides not matched to a gene: 7. Germline assignment: CDR1 SGHNT and CDR2 YYREEE (reference sequence). The CDR3 spans 14 residues.

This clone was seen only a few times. For the CDR3, the DNA is TGCGCCAGCAGCCCGCCAACTAGTATGGATGAGCAGTTCTTC. The encoded protein is CASSPPTSMDEQFF. The chain carries TRBV5-1 and TRBJ2-1; weak D call: TRBD2 (5 bases). This CDR3 region has 14 residues. Trimming shortened V by 4 bases and J by 8 bases, and 16 bases separated the two germline ends. Per the germline V gene, CDR1 is SGHRS and CDR2 is YFSETQ.

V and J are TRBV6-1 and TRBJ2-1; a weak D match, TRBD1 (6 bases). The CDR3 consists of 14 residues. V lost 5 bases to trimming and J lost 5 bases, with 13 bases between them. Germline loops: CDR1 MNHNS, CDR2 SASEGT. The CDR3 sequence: CASSIRTANNEQFF. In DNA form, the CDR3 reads TGTGCCAGCAGTATACGGACAGCCAACAATGAGCAGTTCTTC.

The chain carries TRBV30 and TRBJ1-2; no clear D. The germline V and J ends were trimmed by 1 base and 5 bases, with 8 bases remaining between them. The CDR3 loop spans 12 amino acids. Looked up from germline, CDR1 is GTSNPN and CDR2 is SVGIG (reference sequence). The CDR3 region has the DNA TGTGCCTGGAGTGCGGGGAAATATGGCTACACCTTC. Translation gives CAWSAGKYGYTF.

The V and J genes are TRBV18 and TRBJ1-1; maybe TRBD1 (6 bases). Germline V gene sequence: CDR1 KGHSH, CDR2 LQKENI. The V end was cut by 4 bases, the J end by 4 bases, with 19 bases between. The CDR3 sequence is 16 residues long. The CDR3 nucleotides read TGTGCCAGCTCACTAAGGACAGCCCCCTTGGGCACTGAAGCTTTCTTT. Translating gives CASSLRTAPLGTEAFF.

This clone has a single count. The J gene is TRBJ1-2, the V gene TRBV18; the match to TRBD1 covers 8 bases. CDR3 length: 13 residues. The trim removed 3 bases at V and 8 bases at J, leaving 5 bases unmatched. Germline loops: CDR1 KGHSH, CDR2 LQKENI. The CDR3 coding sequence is TGTGCCAGCTCACCCCCGACAGGGGAAGGCTACACCTTC. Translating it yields CASSPPTGEGYTF.

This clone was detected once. The CDR3 bases are TGCGCCAGCAGCCAAGAGTATGGAAGCGGGAGGGGAGAAGAGACCCAGTACTTC. Protein sequence: CASSQEYGSGRGEETQYF. The gene calls are TRBV4-3 and TRBJ2-5; 10 nucleotides match TRBD2. V lost 0 bases to trimming and J lost 3 bases; unmatched junction nucleotides: 10. This CDR3 has 18 amino acids. Looked up from germline, CDR1 is LGHNA and CDR2 is YSLEER.

Written as DNA, the CDR3 is TGTGCCACCAGCAGAGATCGGTGGGAGATCGAGCAGTACTTC. Translation gives CATSRDRWEIEQYF. V is TRBV15 and J is TRBJ2-7; tentative D call: TRBD2 (5 bases). From germline, CDR1 is LNHNV and CDR2 YYDKDF (reference sequence). This CDR3 comprises 14 residues. V was shortened by 0 bases and J by 6 bases, with 12 bases between the two germline ends. The variable domain in full, completed from reference TRBV15 and TRBJ2-7, reads DAMVIQNPRYQVTQFGKPVTLSCSQTLNHNVMYWYQQKSSQAPKLLFHYYDKDFNNEADTPDNFQSRRPNTSFCFLDIRSPGLGDTAMYLCATSRDRWEIEQYFGPGTRLTVT.

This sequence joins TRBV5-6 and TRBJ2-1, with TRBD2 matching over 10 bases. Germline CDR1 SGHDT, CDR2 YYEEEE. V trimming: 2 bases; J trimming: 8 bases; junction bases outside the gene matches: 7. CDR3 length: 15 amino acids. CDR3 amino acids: CASSFPSGSRDEQFF. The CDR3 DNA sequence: TGTGCCAGCAGCTTCCCTAGCGGGAGTCGGGATGAGCAGTTCTTC.